This record concerns one T cell receptor beta chain sequence. What it binds is not known. This sample is drawn from a study of T cell repertoires in cytomegalovirus infection. On the study more broadly: The authors used CMV epitopes that were HLA-C-restricted (recently identified) and HLA-B-restricted (well studied). Evidence of both CMV infection and a matching HLA type came from public TCR beta signatures. General study points: CMV carriers having the relevant HLA were flagged by cumulative public TCR beta family frequency. CMV-specific TCR beta clonotypes restricted by HLA-C were the ones dominating the ex vivo response.

Germline lookup yields CDR1 KGHDR and CDR2 SFDVKD. This CDR3 has 16 residues. Trimming pared 1 base from V and 3 bases from J, leaving 13 bases between. MiXCR, applied by TCRdb to the reads, yields one record per CDR3 protein. This sample has hundreds of thousands of distinct CDR3 sequences, with roughly 28% found just once. The source material was cultured PBMCs, sampled from culture after CMV antigen stimulation. The rearrangement links TRBV24-1 to TRBJ2-3; tentatively, D is TRBD2 (6 bases). The clonotype originates from a human donor in good health (CMV status not recorded). Some clones in this sample may be carry-over from other donors' samples. Here the CDR3 reads CATSDFRGSGTDTQYF. The CDR3 region has the DNA TGTGCCACCAGTGATTTTCGGGGGAGCGGGACAGATACGCAGTATTTT.